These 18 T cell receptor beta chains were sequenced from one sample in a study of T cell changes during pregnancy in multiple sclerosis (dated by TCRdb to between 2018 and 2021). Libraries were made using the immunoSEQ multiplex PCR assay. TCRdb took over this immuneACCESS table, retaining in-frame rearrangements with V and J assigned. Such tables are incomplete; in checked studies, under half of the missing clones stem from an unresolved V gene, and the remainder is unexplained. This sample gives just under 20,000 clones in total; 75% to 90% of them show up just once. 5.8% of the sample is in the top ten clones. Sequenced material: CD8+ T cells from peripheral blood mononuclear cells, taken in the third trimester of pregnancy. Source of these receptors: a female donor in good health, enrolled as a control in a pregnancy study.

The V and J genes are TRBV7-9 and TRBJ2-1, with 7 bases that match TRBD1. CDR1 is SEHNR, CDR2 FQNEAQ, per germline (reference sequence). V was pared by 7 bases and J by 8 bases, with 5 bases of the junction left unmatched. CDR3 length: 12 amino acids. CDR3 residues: CASTEGAYEQFF. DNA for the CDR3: TGTGCCAGCACCGAGGGGGCCTATGAGCAGTTCTTC.

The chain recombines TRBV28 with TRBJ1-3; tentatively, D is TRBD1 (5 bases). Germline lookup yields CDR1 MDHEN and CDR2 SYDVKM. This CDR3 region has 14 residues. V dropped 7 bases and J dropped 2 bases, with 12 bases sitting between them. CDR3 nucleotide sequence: TGTGCCAGCACCATATGGGGGGCTGGAAACACCATATATTTT. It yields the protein CASTIWGAGNTIYF.

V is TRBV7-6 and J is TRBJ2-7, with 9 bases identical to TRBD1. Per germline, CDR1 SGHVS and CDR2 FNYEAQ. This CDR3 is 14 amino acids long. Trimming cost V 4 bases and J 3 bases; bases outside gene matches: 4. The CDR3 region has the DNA TGTGCCAGCAGCTCCGGACAGGGGAGCTACGAGCAGTACTTC. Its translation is CASSSGQGSYEQYF. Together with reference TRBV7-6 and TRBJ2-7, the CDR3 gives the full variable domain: GAGVSQSPRYKVTKRGQDVALRCDPISGHVSLYWYRQALGQGPEFLTYFNYEAQQDKSGLPNDRFSAERPEGSISTLTIQRTEQRDSAMYRCASSSGQGSYEQYFGPGTRLTVT.

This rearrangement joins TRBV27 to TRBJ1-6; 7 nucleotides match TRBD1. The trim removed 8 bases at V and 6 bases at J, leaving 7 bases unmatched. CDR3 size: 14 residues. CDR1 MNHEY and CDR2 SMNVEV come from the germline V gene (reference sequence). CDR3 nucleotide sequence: TGTGCCAGCGGGTCCGGACAGGTTAATTCACCCCTCCACTTT. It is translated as CASGSGQVNSPLHF.

CDR3 amino acids: CASSATDRANEKLFF. The CDR3, as DNA: TGTGCCAGCAGTGCTACGGACAGGGCTAATGAAAAACTGTTTTTT. The chain recombines TRBV28 with TRBJ1-4, with 8 nucleotides matching TRBD1. This CDR3 comprises 15 residues. After removal of 5 bases from V and 3 bases from J, the junction contained 5 bases not matched to a gene. CDR1 MDHEN and CDR2 SYDVKM come from the germline V gene.

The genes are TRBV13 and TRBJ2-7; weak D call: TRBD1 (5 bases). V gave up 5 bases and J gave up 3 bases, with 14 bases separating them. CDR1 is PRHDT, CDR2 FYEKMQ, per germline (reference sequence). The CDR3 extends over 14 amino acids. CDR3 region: CASSASTESYEQYF. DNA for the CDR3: TGTGCCAGCAGCGCATCGACAGAAAGCTACGAGCAGTACTTC.

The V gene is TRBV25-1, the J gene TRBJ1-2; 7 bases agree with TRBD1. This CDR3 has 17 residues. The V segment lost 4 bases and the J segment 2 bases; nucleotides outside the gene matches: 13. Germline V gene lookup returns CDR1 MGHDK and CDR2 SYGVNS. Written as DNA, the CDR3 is TGTGCCAGCAGTGGCACACACCCTTTGACAGGGAACTATGGCTACACCTTC. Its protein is CASSGTHPLTGNYGYTF.

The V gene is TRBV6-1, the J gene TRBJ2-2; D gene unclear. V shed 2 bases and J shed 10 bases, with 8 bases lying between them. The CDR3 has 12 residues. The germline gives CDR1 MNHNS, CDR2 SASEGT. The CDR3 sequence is CASSEMLTELFF. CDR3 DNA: TGTGCCAGCAGTGAAATGCTAACGGAGCTGTTTTTT.

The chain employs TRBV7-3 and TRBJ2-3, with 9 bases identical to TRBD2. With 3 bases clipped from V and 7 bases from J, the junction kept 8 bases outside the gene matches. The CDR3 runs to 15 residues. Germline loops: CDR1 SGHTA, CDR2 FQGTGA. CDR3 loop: CASSFVGGGANTQYF. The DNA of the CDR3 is TGTGCCAGCAGCTTTGTAGGCGGGGGGGCCAATACGCAGTATTTT.

The CDR3 region has the DNA TGTGCCAGCAGCTTAGAGGGGGCGCAGCGAGAGACCCAGTACTTC. It codes for CASSLEGAQRETQYF. The rearrangement uses TRBV7-9 and TRBJ2-5; 7 bases are shared with TRBD1. The CDR3 loop spans 15 amino acids. The ends lost 1 base at V and 4 bases at J; junction bases unmatched: 6. Germline V lookup: CDR1 SEHNR, CDR2 FQNEAQ (reference sequence).

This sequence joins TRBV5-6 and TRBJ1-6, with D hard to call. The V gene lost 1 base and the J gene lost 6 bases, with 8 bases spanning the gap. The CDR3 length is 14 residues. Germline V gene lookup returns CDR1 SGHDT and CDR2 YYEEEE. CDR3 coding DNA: TGTGCCAGCAGCTTGTACCCGAGTAATTCACCCCTCCACTTT. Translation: CASSLYPSNSPLHF.

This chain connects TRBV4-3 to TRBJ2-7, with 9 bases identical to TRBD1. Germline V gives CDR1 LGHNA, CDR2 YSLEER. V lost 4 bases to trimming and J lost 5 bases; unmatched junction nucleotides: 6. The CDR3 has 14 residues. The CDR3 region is CASSPGQGLHEQYF. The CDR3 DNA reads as TGCGCCAGCAGCCCGGGACAGGGACTCCACGAGCAGTACTTC.

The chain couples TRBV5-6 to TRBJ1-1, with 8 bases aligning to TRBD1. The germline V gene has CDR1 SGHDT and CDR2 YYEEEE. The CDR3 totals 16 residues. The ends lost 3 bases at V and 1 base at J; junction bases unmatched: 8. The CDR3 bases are TGTGCCAGCAGCTACTTGACAGGGGAGGGGAACACTGAAGCTTTCTTT. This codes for CASSYLTGEGNTEAFF. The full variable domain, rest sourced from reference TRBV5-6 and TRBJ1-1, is DAGVTQSPTHLIKTRGQQVTLRCSPKSGHDTVSWYQQALGQGPQFIFQYYEEEERQRGNFPDRFSGHQFPNYSSELNVNALLLGDSALYLCASSYLTGEGNTEAFFGQGTRLTVV.

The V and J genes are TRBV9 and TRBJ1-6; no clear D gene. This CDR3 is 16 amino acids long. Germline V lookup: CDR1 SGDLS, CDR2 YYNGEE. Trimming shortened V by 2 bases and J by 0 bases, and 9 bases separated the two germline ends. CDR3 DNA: TGTGCCAGCAGCGTCGACTGGAGCTCCTATAATTCACCCCTCCACTTT. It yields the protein CASSVDWSSYNSPLHF. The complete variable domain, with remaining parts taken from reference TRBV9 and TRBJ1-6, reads DSGVTQTPKHLITATGQRVTLRCSPRSGDLSVYWYQQSLDQGLQFLIQYYNGEERAKGNILERFSAQQFPDLHSELNLSSLELGDSALYFCASSVDWSSYNSPLHFGNGTRLTVT.

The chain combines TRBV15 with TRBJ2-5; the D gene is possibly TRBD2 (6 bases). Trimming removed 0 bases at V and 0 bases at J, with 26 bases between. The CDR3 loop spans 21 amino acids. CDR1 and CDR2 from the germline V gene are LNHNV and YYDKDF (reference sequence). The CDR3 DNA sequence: TGTGCCACCAGCAGAGAGCTAGTTCAGGGAGGAGGGACGAGGTACCAAGAGACCCAGTACTTC. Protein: CATSRELVQGGGTRYQETQYF.

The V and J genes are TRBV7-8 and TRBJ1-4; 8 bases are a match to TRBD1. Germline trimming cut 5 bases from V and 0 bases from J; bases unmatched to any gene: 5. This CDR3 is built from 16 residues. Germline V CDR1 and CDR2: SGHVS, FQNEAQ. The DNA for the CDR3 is TGTGCCAGCAGCCATGGGACAGGCGCAACTAATGAAAAACTGTTTTTT. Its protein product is CASSHGTGATNEKLFF.

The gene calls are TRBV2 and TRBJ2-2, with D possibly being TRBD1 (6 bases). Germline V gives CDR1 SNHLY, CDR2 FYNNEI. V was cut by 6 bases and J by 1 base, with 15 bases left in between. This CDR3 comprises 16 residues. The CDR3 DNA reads TGTGCCAGCAGCACCGGGGACACTCAGAACACCGGGGAGCTGTTTTTT. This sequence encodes CASSTGDTQNTGELFF. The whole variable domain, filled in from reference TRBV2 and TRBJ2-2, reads EPEVTQTPSHQVTQMGQEVILRCVPISNHLYFYWYRQILGQKVEFLVSFYNNEISEKSEIFDDQFSVERPDGSNFTLKIRSTKLEDSAMYFCASSTGDTQNTGELFFGEGSRLTVL.

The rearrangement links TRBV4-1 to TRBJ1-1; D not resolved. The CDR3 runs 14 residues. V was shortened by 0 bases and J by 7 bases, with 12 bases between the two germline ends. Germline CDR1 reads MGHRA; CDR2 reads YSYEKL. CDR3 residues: CASSQDRGVLEAFF. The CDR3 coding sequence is TGCGCCAGCAGCCAAGATCGGGGAGTTCTTGAAGCTTTCTTT.